The clone carrying this T cell receptor beta chain occurred a few times. Its target is not known. Every participating donor gave one draw, a heparinised blood sample averaging around 120 mL. Sorting that relied on CD45RO/CCR7/CD25/CD127/CD95/CD27 yielded CD4+ naive, central memory, regulatory and stem cell-like memory cells. Trimming pared 4 bases from V and 7 bases from J, leaving 7 bases between. The CDR3 consists of 11 residues. From germline, CDR1 is MNHNY and CDR2 SVGAGI (reference sequence). This record comes from a study of beta chain features in type 1 diabetes. cDNA synthesis used the whole RNA isolate, giving expressed TCRB sequences. The repertoire was sequenced with immunoSEQ multiplex PCR; TCRdb's copy has only in-frame clones and lacks some. The data show over 300,000 clones, approximately 10% seen once. General study findings and limits: Insertion counts at VDJ junctions were lower in type 1 diabetes patients, who also showed more deletions there. Patients showed naive, central memory and Treg TCRB repertoires that appeared more similar than those of healthy donors. Type 1 diabetes patients had TCRB CDR3s that were shorter (moderately but significantly so) in all four CD4+ subsets.

This TCR was recovered from a man aged 25-45 years with type 1 diabetes. V and J are TRBV6-6 and TRBJ1-1; D unclear. Sample: central memory CD4+ T cells from blood. CDR3 region: CASSLGFEAFF. The CDR3 DNA sequence: TGTGCCAGCAGTTTGGGCTTTGAAGCTTTCTTT.